The next 27 T cell receptor beta chains were all read from a single sample in a study of PD-1 blockade in classical Hodgkin lymphoma. Described time point: cycle 4 day 1 (C4D1), after less than 7 weeks of nivolumab. Every one of the patients relapsed after autologous stem cell transplantation (brentuximab vedotin exposure was variable). The protocol was immunoSEQ multiplex PCR, while the TCRdb copy is restricted to in-frame clones and leaves out a portion. The table lists roughly 50,000 clones, around 90% of them singletons. Sequencing used peripheral blood mononuclear cells (PBMCs), obtained before the fourth cycle of nivolumab. Receptors originate from a human donor with classical Hodgkin lymphoma.

The gene calls are TRBV30 and TRBJ2-7; the D is unclear. The V and J ends lost 3 bases and 6 bases respectively, with 12 bases between them. CDR3 length: 12 residues. Germline V lookup: CDR1 GTSNPN, CDR2 SVGIG (reference sequence). CDR3 nucleotide sequence: TGTGCCTGGAGCGTAGCCCTACTCGAGCAGTACTTC. Residues: CAWSVALLEQYF.

The J gene is TRBJ2-1, the V gene TRBV30; D may be TRBD2 (5 bases). This CDR3 has 12 amino acids. Germline V gene data show CDR1 as GTSNPN and CDR2 as SVGIG (reference sequence). Deletions cut 6 bases from V and 3 bases from J, with 9 bases between. In DNA form, the CDR3 reads TGTGCCTGTACTCGGGACTACAATGAGCAGTTCTTC. Protein product: CACTRDYNEQFF.

A word on this clone: The germline gene is not matched at one end of the junction; a read error may be the cause. The rearrangement uses TRBV11-2 and TRBJ2-7; D uncertain. In germline, CDR1 is SGHAT, CDR2 FQNNGV. CDR3 length: 9 residues. The CDR3 spells CASSPPIHF. In DNA, the CDR3 is TGTGCCAGCAGCCCTCCCATACACTTC.

The CDR3 DNA is TGCGCCAGCAGCTCGGGAGGGAGTTACGAGCAGTACTTC. It encodes CASSSGGSYEQYF. The chain combines TRBV5-1 with TRBJ2-7, with 8 nucleotides matching TRBD2. This CDR3 spans 13 amino acids. In germline, CDR1 is SGHRS, CDR2 YFSETQ. The V segment lost 3 bases and the J segment 4 bases; nucleotides outside the gene matches: 3.

This clone was seen only once. The chain links TRBV16 to TRBJ2-7; no clear D gene. The germline CDR1 and CDR2 sequences are KGHSY and FQNENV. The CDR3 is 12 residues long. V was pared by 1 base and J by 2 bases, with 3 bases between. DNA of the CDR3: TGTGCCAGCAGCCAATTTCCCTACGAGCAGTACTTC. Protein sequence: CASSQFPYEQYF.

This sequence joins TRBV4-1 and TRBJ2-5, with 8 nucleotides matching TRBD2. The CDR3 loop spans 18 amino acids. With 0 bases clipped from V and 2 bases from J, the junction kept 11 bases outside the gene matches. Germline V gives CDR1 MGHRA, CDR2 YSYEKL. CDR3 region: CASSQEETSVISQETQYF. CDR3 nucleotide sequence: TGCGCCAGCAGCCAAGAGGAGACTAGCGTAATTTCTCAAGAGACCCAGTACTTC.

This sequence joins TRBV30 and TRBJ1-5; TRBD1 aligns across 8 bases. The CDR3 runs to 15 residues. Per the germline V gene, CDR1 is GTSNPN and CDR2 is SVGIG (reference sequence). With V trimmed by 5 bases and J by 3 bases, 9 bases remained unmatched. The CDR3 DNA follows: TGTGCCTGGGGACAGGGTGAGGGTCACAATCAGCCCCAGCATTTT. Its protein product is CAWGQGEGHNQPQHF.

This chain joins TRBV5-1 and TRBJ2-5, with 8 bases lining up with TRBD1. Trimming at V came to 0 bases and at J to 5 bases, leaving 6 bases not matched to a gene. Per germline, CDR1 SGHRS and CDR2 YFSETQ. CDR3 length equals 15 residues. Here the CDR3 DNA reads TGCGCCAGCAGCTTGGTAGGACAGGGTCGTGAGACCCAGTACTTC. Translation: CASSLVGQGRETQYF.

The chain employs TRBV25-1 and TRBJ1-4, with D unresolved. CDR1 is MGHDK and CDR2 is SYGVNS in the germline V gene. The CDR3 runs to 16 residues. Trimming took off 4 bases at V and 0 bases at J, with 12 bases between the two ends. The CDR3 nucleotides are TGTGCCAGCAGTGGGGGATTAACAACAACTAATGAAAAACTGTTTTTT. This gives the protein CASSGGLTTTNEKLFF.

This clone showed up just once. The chain links TRBV6-5 to TRBJ1-1; D is unresolved. This CDR3 is 13 amino acids long. Germline CDR1 and CDR2: MNHEY and SVGAGI. With 2 bases removed from V and 8 bases from J, the gap between germline ends came to 12 bases. The CDR3, as DNA: TGTGCCAGCAGTTACGTCCTCTCCGGGGAAGCTTTCTTT. Its translation: CASSYVLSGEAFF.

This clone was seen just once. The V call is TRBV5-4, the J call TRBJ2-7; D remains ambiguous. V lost 0 bases and J lost 0, with 7 bases in between. The CDR3 has 14 amino acids. Germline CDR1 is SGHNT and CDR2 is YYREEE (reference sequence). CDR3 in amino acids: CASSLALGSYEQYF. CDR3 nucleotide sequence: TGTGCCAGCAGCTTGGCCCTGGGCTCCTACGAGCAGTACTTC.

In this sample, this clone turned up once. The V and J genes are TRBV4-1 and TRBJ2-1; 10 nucleotides line up with TRBD2. The CDR3 extends over 14 amino acids. CDR1 MGHRA and CDR2 YSYEKL come from the germline V gene. V trimming: 8 bases; J trimming: 4 bases; junction bases outside the gene matches: 5. The CDR3, as DNA: TGCGCCAGCGCGGGAGCGGGAGGGTACAATGAGCAGTTCTTC. Amino acid sequence: CASAGAGGYNEQFF.

The rearrangement links TRBV5-1 to TRBJ1-4, with a possible D match to TRBD1 (6 bases). The CDR3 is 17 residues long. CDR1 and CDR2 from the germline V gene are SGHRS and YFSETQ. V shed 1 base and J shed 0 bases, with 13 bases lying between them. CDR3 sequence reads: CASSLTGIGATNEKLFF. Here the CDR3 DNA reads TGCGCCAGCAGCTTGACAGGGATCGGGGCAACTAATGAAAAACTGTTTTTT.

V is TRBV9 and J is TRBJ2-3; 7 bases are shared with TRBD1. V lost 3 bases, J lost 6 bases, and 10 bases stayed unmatched. CDR1 is SGDLS and CDR2 is YYNGEE in the germline V gene. The CDR3 extends over 15 amino acids. Written as DNA, the CDR3 is TGTGCCAGCAGCGCCCTCACAGGGGTAAGGGATACGCAGTATTTT. Residues: CASSALTGVRDTQYF.

The gene calls are TRBV7-3 and TRBJ2-1, with no clear D. The CDR3 covers 13 residues. Germline V CDR1 and CDR2: SGHTA, FQGTGA. The V end lost 1 base, the J end lost 7 bases, and 8 bases lay between the germline ends. CDR3 coding DNA: TGTGCCAGCAGCTTAAACTATATGAATGAGCAGTTCTTC. Its protein is CASSLNYMNEQFF.

V is TRBV5-4 and J is TRBJ2-1; 11 positions match TRBD2. The V gene end was trimmed by 2 bases and the J gene end by 7 bases; junction bases not matched to a gene: 11. The germline V gene encodes CDR1 SGHNT and CDR2 YYREEE (reference sequence). This CDR3 comprises 17 residues. The CDR3 region is CASSLGRLAGKGNEQFF. The CDR3 DNA is TGTGCCAGCAGCTTAGGCCGACTAGCGGGAAAGGGGAATGAGCAGTTCTTC.

The chain joins TRBV7-3 to TRBJ1-3; 9 bases fit TRBD1. The CDR3 sequence is 15 residues long. The J segment lost 3 bases and the V segment lost 3 bases, leaving 3 bases of the junction unmatched. The germline V gene has CDR1 SGHTA and CDR2 FQGTGA. The CDR3 DNA follows: TGTGCCAGCAGCTTCGGACAGGGGAGTGGAAACACCATATATTTT. The encoded protein is CASSFGQGSGNTIYF.

The chain couples TRBV5-1 to TRBJ2-1; a weak D match, TRBD2 (6 bases). V lost 7 bases and J lost 7, with 18 bases in between. This CDR3 is 14 amino acids long. CDR1 SGHRS and CDR2 YFSETQ come from the germline V gene. The CDR3 loop is CASAPTSSSNEQFF. The CDR3 DNA is TGCGCCAGCGCGCCCACTAGCAGTTCTAATGAGCAGTTCTTC.

This clone was observed a handful of times. The chain links TRBV5-1 to TRBJ1-3; weak D call: TRBD1 (5 bases). CDR1 SGHRS and CDR2 YFSETQ come from the germline V gene. The CDR3 runs 13 residues. The V gene lost 3 bases and the J gene lost 2 bases, with 6 bases spanning the gap. CDR3 protein: CASSSQAGNTIYF. The CDR3 nucleotides read TGCGCCAGCAGCTCACAGGCTGGAAACACCATATATTTT.

V gene TRBV12-5 combines with J gene TRBJ1-5; D gene unclear. The CDR3 has 16 amino acids. The V end lost 0 bases, the J end lost 8 bases, and 17 bases lay between the germline ends. CDR1 and CDR2 from the germline V gene are LGHNT and FRNRAP. CDR3 in DNA: TGTGCTAGTGGTTTGGTAATCTCGGCCCGGGAGGAGCCCCAGCATTTT. Protein: CASGLVISAREEPQHF.

This sequence joins TRBV4-1 and TRBJ1-1; TRBD1 is a possible D gene (6 bases). V dropped 0 bases and J dropped 7 bases, with 9 bases sitting between them. The CDR3 runs 13 residues. Germline V gene data show CDR1 as MGHRA and CDR2 as YSYEKL. DNA for the CDR3: TGCGCCAGCAGCCAAGACCGGGGGCTTGAAGCTTTCTTT. Encoded protein: CASSQDRGLEAFF.

This clone was found once. This chain uses TRBV5-5 with TRBJ2-5; TRBD1 is a possible D gene (6 bases). CDR3 length equals 13 residues. Germline CDR1 SGHKS, CDR2 YYEKEE (reference sequence). V gave up 3 bases and J gave up 5 bases, with 11 bases separating them. In nucleotides, the CDR3 is TGTGCCAGCAGCTCGGGGACACGGGAGACCCAGTACTTC. This encodes CASSSGTRETQYF.

The chain combines TRBV21-1 with TRBJ2-3; TRBD2, the table's D call, lacks a check against the DNA. TRBV21-1 is a documented pseudogene. This CDR3 region has 16 residues. CDR3 sequence reads: CASSKDILAGTDTQYF. CDR3 DNA: TGTGCCAGCAGCAAAGATATCCTAGCGGGCACAGATACGCAGTATTTT.

V and J are TRBV10-3 and TRBJ2-1; possibly TRBD2 for D (5 bases). The CDR3 is 11 amino acids. V gave up 7 bases and J gave up 6 bases, with 7 bases separating them. Per germline, CDR1 ENHRY and CDR2 SYGVKD. In nucleotides, the CDR3 is TGTGCCATCAAACTAGGCAATGAGCAGTTCTTC. Its translation: CAIKLGNEQFF.

As DNA, the CDR3 is TGTGCCAGCAGTTCCGGGACAGATAGCAATCAGCCCCAGCATTTT. Translating it yields CASSSGTDSNQPQHF. This sequence joins TRBV6-1 and TRBJ1-5; 7 bases line up with TRBD1. The CDR3 runs 15 residues. V shed 5 bases and J 0 bases; nucleotides not matched to a gene: 4. Germline CDR1 and CDR2: MNHNS and SASEGT.

The chain links TRBV5-1 to TRBJ1-1, with D tentatively TRBD1 (5 bases). The CDR3 totals 13 residues. V lost 2 bases and J 4 bases, leaving 9 bases between the germline ends. The germline V gene encodes CDR1 SGHRS and CDR2 YFSETQ. Written as DNA, the CDR3 is TGCGCCAGCAGCTTTTCGGGGGGCACTGAAGCTTTCTTT. It yields the protein CASSFSGGTEAFF. Drawing the rest from reference TRBV5-1 and TRBJ1-1, the complete variable domain is KAGVTQTPRYLIKTRGQQVTLSCSPISGHRSVSWYQQTPGQGLQFLFEYFSETQRNKGNFPGRFSGRQFSNSRSEMNVSTLELGDSALYLCASSFSGGTEAFFGQGTRLTVV.

The chain employs TRBV5-1 and TRBJ2-2; D not resolved. V was pared by 0 bases and J by 6 bases, with 6 bases between. This CDR3 comprises 13 residues. The germline gives CDR1 SGHRS, CDR2 YFSETQ. CDR3 region: CASSLGVPGELFF. CDR3 sequence (DNA): TGCGCCAGCAGCTTGGGAGTCCCCGGGGAGCTGTTTTTT.